Ten or more counts support the clone carrying this T cell receptor beta chain. The antigen remains unidentified. The data are from a study of T cells after yellow fever vaccination. Study results and caveats: Clonotype sharing between CD4 and CD8 compartments was small.

The CDR3 extends over 14 amino acids. Trimming took off 6 bases at V and 8 bases at J, with 14 bases between the two ends. Per germline, CDR1 SGHVS and CDR2 FQNEAQ. MiXCR, run by TCRdb on the 5' RACE reads, gives a single entry per CDR3 protein. The sample carries a few hundred thousand distinct CDR3 sequences, approximately 4% recorded once. Material: PBMCs, obtained 5 days after the yellow fever booster vaccination. The sequence derives from a man in his late teens or twenties who received the YFV17D yellow fever vaccine. This sequence joins TRBV7-8 and TRBJ1-6; D call uncertain. The CDR3 loop reads CASSIPGSDSPLHF. In DNA form, the CDR3 reads TGTGCCAGCAGTATTCCGGGATCTGATTCACCCCTCCACTTT.